These 4 T cell receptor beta chains share one sample of origin, sequenced in a study of cytomegalovirus exposure and HLA in healthy donors (dated by TCRdb to the late 2010s). The receptor library was made with the immunoSEQ multiplex PCR assay. For the multiplex PCR, a mixture combining 60 forward primers for TCR Vbeta segments and 13 reverse primers for TCR Jbeta segments was used. TCRdb carries this immuneACCESS record with in-frame sequences only. Its versions omit some clonotypes, under half of them owing to an unresolved V gene in the studies checked, with the rest unexplained. This sample comprises 120,000 or so clones, almost 85% of them detected only once. Roughly 1.5% of the sample belongs to the ten largest clones. The sequencing input was PBMCs. These TCRs come from a woman aged 18-29 years in good health and CMV-seronegative.

This chain connects TRBV19 to TRBJ1-2; D call uncertain. Trimming stripped 4 bases from V and 4 bases from J, with 13 bases between. The germline CDR1 and CDR2 sequences are LNHDA and SQIVND (reference sequence). The length of the CDR3 is 14 residues. This chain's CDR3 is CASSSRVGGYGYTF. Here the CDR3 DNA reads TGTGCCAGTAGTAGTCGTGTAGGAGGCTATGGCTACACCTTC.

The chain links TRBV6-5 to TRBJ2-1; TRBD2 matches at 10 bases. Per the germline V gene, CDR1 is MNHEY and CDR2 is SVGAGI. The CDR3 sequence is 15 residues long. The ends lost 5 bases at V and 6 bases at J; junction bases unmatched: 7. As DNA, the CDR3 is TGTGCCAGCAGTCCCCGGGTAGCGGGAGGCAATGAGCAGTTCTTC. This gives the protein CASSPRVAGGNEQFF.

This clone has just one count. The V call is TRBV6-1, the J call TRBJ1-1, with a weak D call TRBD1 (5 bases). The germline CDR1 and CDR2 sequences are MNHNS and SASEGT. This CDR3 is built from 14 residues. V was clipped by 2 bases and J by 6 bases, with 13 bases between them. The CDR3 sequence: CASSEQVGGSEAFF. In nucleotides, the CDR3 is TGTGCCAGCAGTGAACAGGTGGGGGGTTCTGAAGCTTTCTTT.

CDR3: CSVSNSGGYTF. CDR3 nucleotides: TGCAGCGTTTCCAACAGTGGGGGCTACACCTTC. V gene TRBV29-1 combines with J gene TRBJ1-2; unclear D gene. The CDR3 runs to 11 residues. Germline V gene sequence: CDR1 SQVTM, CDR2 ANQGSEA. Trimming cost V 5 bases and J 8 bases, with 12 bases left between them.